The 30 T cell receptor beta chains in this list originate from one sample, sequenced in a study of CD8+CD57+ T cells in acquired aplastic anemia. Sequencing was done on patients that had shown CD8+CD57+ cell expansion by flow cytometry. TCR beta VDJ and CDR3 profiling used genomic DNA as template. TCRdb reanalysed the reads using MiXCR and keeps one entry per CDR3 protein. The top ten hold around 1% of the sample, which has 150,000 or so distinct CDR3 sequences, roughly 48% seen once. Sequenced: sorted CD4+, CD8+, or CD8+CD57+ T cells (not recorded which) from PBMCs. These receptors all come from a human donor with aplastic anemia.

This clonotype has at least ten counts. The chain recombines TRBV5-4 with TRBJ2-2; D ambiguous. Trimming removed 4 bases from V and 6 bases from J, with 10 bases in between. Germline CDR1 reads SGHNT; CDR2 reads YYREEE (reference sequence). The CDR3 loop spans 13 amino acids. In DNA, the CDR3 is TGTGCCAGCAGCCAGGAACTGCCCGGGGAGCTGTTTTTT. Protein product: CASSQELPGELFF.

Remarks on this clonotype: This may come from a read error, since a much larger clone is one base off. J is TRBJ2-3 and V is TRBV5-1, with 10 bases aligning to TRBD1. After removal of 4 bases from V and 10 bases from J, the junction contained 12 bases not matched to a gene. The CDR3 totals 15 residues. Germline CDR1 is SGHRS and CDR2 is YFSETQ. Here the CDR3 DNA reads TGCGCCAGCAGCCCGACAGGGGGCAGCTTGGATGCGCAGTATTTT. Its protein product is CASSPTGGSLDAQYF.

This clonotype was recorded at least ten times. The V and J genes are TRBV5-1 and TRBJ1-6; D gene ambiguous. This CDR3 has 15 residues. Germline assignment: CDR1 SGHRS and CDR2 YFSETQ. Trimming pared 3 bases from V and 10 bases from J, leaving 17 bases between. CDR3: CASSSTSRRESPLHF. The CDR3 DNA is TGCGCCAGCAGCTCGACTTCTCGGAGGGAGTCACCCCTCCACTTT.

The J gene is TRBJ2-7, the V gene TRBV5-5; the match to TRBD1 covers 8 bases. The CDR3 spans 15 residues. The junction had 18 bases not matched to a gene; V was cut back by 4 bases and J by 12 bases. CDR1 is SGHKS, CDR2 YYEKEE, per germline (reference sequence). The CDR3 DNA sequence: TGTGCCAGCAGCCAACCCTGGACAGGGACCCCTCTACGGTACTTC. Translating gives CASSQPWTGTPLRYF.

This sequence joins TRBV2 and TRBJ2-6, with D maybe TRBD1 (6 bases). V was shortened by 5 bases and J by 0 bases, with 8 bases between the two germline ends. CDR1 is SNHLY, CDR2 FYNNEI, per germline. The CDR3 is 15 residues long. The CDR3 DNA reads TGTGCCAGCAGTACCAGGGGCTCTGGGGCCAACGTCCTGACTTTC. This codes for CASSTRGSGANVLTF.

This chain links TRBV29-1 with TRBJ2-7; 11 bases agree with TRBD2. The ends lost 8 bases at V and 5 bases at J; junction bases unmatched: 5. This CDR3 contains 12 residues. The germline V gene encodes CDR1 SQVTM and CDR2 ANQGSEA. CDR3 protein: CSTTSGINEQYF. The CDR3 nucleotides are TGCAGCACGACTAGCGGGATAAACGAGCAGTACTTC.

This clonotype was counted many times. V is TRBV5-1 and J is TRBJ1-3; 7 bases are shared with TRBD1. This CDR3 has 15 residues. Trimming took 5 bases from V and 2 from J; bases not matched to a gene: 7. Per the germline V gene, CDR1 is SGHRS and CDR2 is YFSETQ. This CDR3 is CASRVTGEAGNTIYF. The CDR3 DNA reads as TGCGCCAGCAGGGTAACAGGGGAGGCTGGAAACACCATATATTTT.

The chain is built from TRBV29-1 and TRBJ2-1; D possibly corresponds to TRBD1 (5 bases). V lost 6 bases, J lost 0 bases, and 9 bases lay in between. The germline CDR1 and CDR2 sequences are SQVTM and ANQGSEA. The CDR3 contains 13 residues. Here the CDR3 DNA reads TGCAGCGTCGCAGGGCGCTCCTACAATGAGCAGTTCTTC. This codes for CSVAGRSYNEQFF.

This clonotype occurred many times. The chain has TRBV14 and TRBJ2-1; D ambiguous. This CDR3 is built from 15 residues. V was clipped by 0 bases and J by 9 bases, with 15 bases between them. Germline V gene data show CDR1 as SGHDN and CDR2 as FVKESK. CDR3 protein: CASSQDRALIREQFF. The CDR3 DNA reads TGTGCCAGCAGCCAAGATCGAGCGTTGATTCGTGAGCAGTTCTTC. Full variable domain (missing parts from reference TRBV14 and TRBJ2-1): EAGVTQFPSHSVIEKGQTVTLRCDPISGHDNLYWYRRVMGKEIKFLLHFVKESKQDESGMPNNRFLAERTGGTYSTLKVQPAELEDSGVYFCASSQDRALIREQFFGPGTRLTVL.

This clonotype was detected ten times or more. The gene calls are TRBV9 and TRBJ2-3, with D perhaps TRBD1 or TRBD2 (5 bases each). The CDR3 spans 16 residues. Germline values: CDR1 SGDLS, CDR2 YYNGEE. The V end was cut by 1 base, the J end by 1 base, with 13 bases between. DNA for the CDR3: TGTGCCAGCAGCGTATCGGGGCAGGCCCGCACAGATACGCAGTATTTT. Its translation: CASSVSGQARTDTQYF. Filled out from reference TRBV9 and TRBJ2-3, the complete variable domain reads DSGVTQTPKHLITATGQRVTLRCSPRSGDLSVYWYQQSLDQGLQFLIQYYNGEERAKGNILERFSAQQFPDLHSELNLSSLELGDSALYFCASSVSGQARTDTQYFGPGTRLTVL.

J is TRBJ2-5 and V is TRBV10-3; 11 positions match TRBD2. CDR3 length equals 16 residues. Trimming took 8 bases from V and 10 from J; bases not matched to a gene: 18. Germline loops: CDR1 ENHRY, CDR2 SYGVKD. The CDR3 DNA follows: TGTGCCATCGCGGTCGGGCTTAGCGGGGGGGCCCGGGACCAGTACTTC. It is translated as CAIAVGLSGGARDQYF.

The J gene is TRBJ2-2, the V gene TRBV29-1; 8 nucleotides agree with TRBD1. Trimming at V came to 5 bases and at J to 7 bases, leaving 6 bases not matched to a gene. Looked up from germline, CDR1 is SQVTM and CDR2 is ANQGSEA. This CDR3 is 13 amino acids long. The CDR3 region has the DNA TGCAGCGTTTTTACCGGGACAGGCGGGGAGCTGTTTTTT. Translating it yields CSVFTGTGGELFF.

Details on this clonotype: Given a much more abundant clone one base away, this may be a read error. The chain joins TRBV25-1 to TRBJ1-1, with D possibly matching TRBD1 (5 bases). Germline CDR1 is MGHDK and CDR2 is SYGVNS. The CDR3 runs 16 residues. In nucleotides, the CDR3 is TGCGCCAGCAGCTTTGGATGGGACGGAAAGAACACTGAAGCTTTCTTT. Translated, it gives CASSFGWDGKNTEAFF.

The chain links TRBV11-1 to TRBJ2-1; 9 nucleotides match TRBD2. The CDR3 is made up of 16 amino acids. The germline gives CDR1 SGHAT, CDR2 FQDESV (reference sequence). Trimming at V came to 4 bases and at J to 2 bases, leaving 6 bases not matched to a gene. The CDR3 DNA reads TGTGCCAGCAGCTCTAGCGGGGTACCGACCTACAATGAGCAGTTCTTC. It is translated as CASSSSGVPTYNEQFF.

This clonotype turned up a few times. The chain combines TRBV6-2 or TRBV6-3 with TRBJ2-7; tentatively, D is TRBD2 (7 bases). Trimming stripped 1 base from V and 0 bases from J, with 10 bases between. The CDR3 is 15 amino acids. Germline loops: CDR1 MNHEY, CDR2 SVGEGT. The CDR3 DNA reads TGTGCCAGCAGTTACTTGCGGGGGCTCTCCTACGAGCAGTACTTC. Residues: CASSYLRGLSYEQYF.

The chain employs TRBV5-1 and TRBJ2-1; no definite D call. The CDR3 runs 15 residues. Germline values: CDR1 SGHRS, CDR2 YFSETQ. Trimming removed 0 bases from V and 1 base from J, with 8 bases in between. The CDR3 loop is CASSLDEGSYNEQFF. In DNA form, the CDR3 reads TGCGCCAGCAGCTTGGATGAAGGGTCCTACAATGAGCAGTTCTTC.

The rearrangement uses TRBV19 and TRBJ1-5, with D perhaps TRBD1 (5 bases). Trimming stripped 6 bases from V and 4 bases from J, with 13 bases between. CDR1 is LNHDA and CDR2 is SQIVND in the germline V gene (reference sequence). The CDR3 contains 14 residues. Here the CDR3 DNA reads TGTGCCAGTAGCCCGCGAGGGGAAAATCAGCCCCAGCATTTT. Protein: CASSPRGENQPQHF. Complete variable domain (other parts from reference TRBV19 and TRBJ1-5): DGGITQSPKYLFRKEGQNVTLSCEQNLNHDAMYWYRQDPGQGLRLIYYSQIVNDFQKGDIAEGYSVSREKKESFPLTVTSAQKNPTAFYLCASSPRGENQPQHFGDGTRLSIL.

This clonotype was seen a few times. This CDR3 fails to terminate in the conserved phenylalanine or tryptophan, so it likely reflects a read error. It is unclear where the CDR3 begins or ends on the DNA, so no DNA is shown, and the CDR3 is as TCRdb lists it. The chain couples TRBV19 to TRBJ1-6. Including both end residues, the CDR3 is 8 amino acids long. Germline loops: CDR1 LNHDA, CDR2 SQIVND (reference sequence). Here the CDR3 reads CASSMVSS.

In its sample, this clonotype was seen many times. The chain has TRBV20-1 and TRBJ2-7; 10 bases agree with TRBD2. From germline, CDR1 is DFQATT and CDR2 SNEGSKA (reference sequence). J gave up 0 bases and V 3 bases, and 5 bases lay outside the gene matches. The CDR3 is 15 amino acids. The CDR3 DNA sequence: TGCAGTGCTAGTCGGGCTAGCGGGAGCTCCTACGAGCAGTACTTC. It specifies CSASRASGSSYEQYF.

This clonotype has more than one count but fewer than ten. V and J are TRBV10-1 and TRBJ2-7; D may correspond to TRBD1 or TRBD2 (5 bases each). This CDR3 comprises 16 residues. The ends were cut back, 3 bases at V and 2 bases at J, with 17 bases in the middle. Germline V CDR1 and CDR2: WNHNN, SYGVQD (reference sequence). CDR3 DNA sequence: TGCGCCAGCAGTGACTCCGGGACCCATAGACCCTACGAGCAGTACTTC. Translating it yields CASSDSGTHRPYEQYF.

This clonotype has at least ten counts. V is TRBV6-1 and J is TRBJ2-7; 7 bases match TRBD2. CDR1 and CDR2 from the germline V gene are MNHNS and SASEGT. With 0 bases clipped from V and 1 base from J, the junction kept 6 bases outside the gene matches. The CDR3 has 16 amino acids. The CDR3 DNA sequence: TGTGCCAGCAGTGAAGCGGGGGGGACTGGATCCTACGAGCAGTACTTC. Translating gives CASSEAGGTGSYEQYF.

This clonotype was picked up a small number of times. This chain uses TRBV4-1 with TRBJ2-4; tentatively, D is TRBD2 (7 bases). V dropped 2 bases and J dropped 0 bases, with 14 bases sitting between them. Germline V gives CDR1 MGHRA, CDR2 YSYEKL. This CDR3 region has 17 residues. This CDR3 is CASSQSRGALAKNIQYF. In DNA form, the CDR3 reads TGCGCCAGCAGCCAAAGTCGGGGGGCACTAGCCAAAAACATTCAGTACTTC.

This clonotype occurred a few times. The rearrangement links TRBV2 to TRBJ2-7, with a weak D call TRBD1 (6 bases). The CDR3 runs 13 residues. Germline CDR1 and CDR2: SNHLY and FYNNEI. Trimming took 3 bases from V and 7 from J, leaving 13 bases between them. CDR3 DNA: TGTGCCAGCAGTGACTCCAGGGGCCGGGAGCAGTACTTC. This gives the protein CASSDSRGREQYF. The whole variable domain, remainder taken from reference TRBV2 and TRBJ2-7, is EPEVTQTPSHQVTQMGQEVILRCVPISNHLYFYWYRQILGQKVEFLVSFYNNEISEKSEIFDDQFSVERPDGSNFTLKIRSTKLEDSAMYFCASSDSRGREQYFGPGTRLTVT.

The V and J genes are TRBV7-7 and TRBJ2-6; 8 nucleotides align to TRBD2. Germline CDR1 reads SSHAT; CDR2 reads FNYEAQ (reference sequence). This CDR3 has 13 amino acids. The CDR3, as DNA: TGTGCTAGCGGGGACTCTGGGGCCAACGTCCTGACTTTC. The encoded protein is CASGDSGANVLTF.

The chain combines TRBV24-1 with TRBJ1-2; 10 positions agree with TRBD1. The V and J ends lost 3 bases and 6 bases, in that order; junction bases with no gene match: 3. Germline lookup yields CDR1 KGHDR and CDR2 SFDVKD. CDR3 length: 14 amino acids. The CDR3, as DNA: TGTGCCACCAGTGATCGGGACAGGGGTGATGGCTACACCTTC. Translation: CATSDRDRGDGYTF.

This clonotype was observed at least ten times. The chain couples TRBV15 to TRBJ2-3, with 8 bases aligning to TRBD2. V lost 8 bases to trimming and J lost 8 bases; unmatched junction nucleotides: 12. The CDR3 has 14 amino acids. Germline V CDR1 and CDR2: LNHNV, YYDKDF (reference sequence). CDR3 nucleotide sequence: TGTGCCACCTCACGGCGGGGGGCCCGGGGTACGCAGTATTTT. This translates into CATSRRGARGTQYF.

With regard to this clonotype: A read error is possible here, since a much larger clone lies one base away. The chain is built from TRBV2 and TRBJ1-2; D unresolved. Trimming pared 0 bases from V and 4 bases from J, leaving 9 bases between. The germline gives CDR1 SNHLY, CDR2 FYNNEI. This CDR3 is 14 amino acids long. The CDR3 nucleotides are TGTGCCAGCAGTGAAGCGCGGGGAACCTATGGCTACACCTTC. Its protein is CASSEARGTYGYTF. Full variable domain (rest looked up from reference TRBV2 and TRBJ1-2): EPEVTQTPSHQVTQMGQEVILRCVPISNHLYFYWYRQILGQKVEFLVSFYNNEISEKSEIFDDQFSVERPDGSNFTLKIRSTKLEDSAMYFCASSEARGTYGYTFGSGTRLTVV.

In its sample, this clonotype was seen once. This sequence joins TRBV15 and TRBJ2-2; a possible D gene is TRBD2 (5 bases). The CDR3 length is 16 residues. In germline, CDR1 is LNHNV, CDR2 YYDKDF (reference sequence). The V end was cut by 2 bases, the J end by 0 bases, with 10 bases between. As DNA, the CDR3 is TGTGCCACCAGCAGATTCGGGAAAACGAACACCGGGGAGCTGTTTTTT. Its translation is CATSRFGKTNTGELFF.

The rearrangement links TRBV2 to TRBJ2-5; the D gene is possibly TRBD2 (5 bases). V was shortened by 8 bases and J by 5 bases, with 21 bases between the two germline ends. Germline assignment: CDR1 SNHLY and CDR2 FYNNEI. CDR3 length: 15 residues. CDR3 DNA sequence: TGTGCCAGCTCCGGGTTAGGACTCCGGGTTGAGACCCAGTACTTC. This translates into CASSGLGLRVETQYF.

This sequence joins TRBV19 and TRBJ2-7; no reliable D call. Trimming shortened V by 3 bases and J by 6 bases, and 9 bases separated the two germline ends. The CDR3 length is 12 residues. CDR1 LNHDA and CDR2 SQIVND come from the germline V gene (reference sequence). CDR3 DNA: TGTGCCAGTAGTATTGGGTCGAGCGAGCAGTACTTC. Translating it yields CASSIGSSEQYF.